The 15 T cell receptor beta chains listed next were all sequenced from one sample in a study of blood T cells in healthy people across ages. Primers used in a second PCR of about 7 to 12 cycles were a sample-barcoded 5' primer and a J-beta primer mix. TCRdb redid the calling of the 5' RACE reads with MiXCR, one entry per CDR3 protein. Among around 850,000 distinct CDR3 sequences listed, roughly 40% were seen once. The sequenced sample was blood. All receptors derive from a young man in good health.

A remark on this clonotype: Possible read error: a much larger clone is one base away. The chain combines TRBV7-9 with TRBJ2-1; 13 bases match TRBD2. CDR3 length: 16 residues. CDR1 SEHNR and CDR2 FQNEAQ come from the germline V gene (reference sequence). J was trimmed by 7 bases and V by 7 bases; bases with no gene match: 10. The CDR3 coding sequence is TGTGCCAGCAACTTGACTAGCGGGGGGAAGCCTAATGAGCAGTTCTTC. It codes for CASNLTSGGKPNEQFF.

The table lists this clonotype with many counts. This sequence joins TRBV7-9 and TRBJ2-7; D remains ambiguous. V lost 1 base, J lost 4 bases, and 11 bases lay in between. CDR1 is SEHNR and CDR2 is FQNEAQ in the germline V gene (reference sequence). This CDR3 is built from 14 residues. The CDR3 DNA is TGTGCCAGCAGCTTAGGTCCCATGGGATACGAGCAGTACTTC. Amino acid sequence: CASSLGPMGYEQYF.

This clonotype came up once. This may be a read error, as it is one base from a much larger clone. This chain links TRBV14 with TRBJ2-5; TRBD1 matches 9 bases. Germline trimming cut 5 bases from V and 11 bases from J; bases unmatched to any gene: 12. This CDR3 is built from 14 residues. CDR1 is SGHDN, CDR2 FVKESK, per germline. The CDR3 loop reads CASSTQGARNEQYF. The CDR3 region has the DNA TGTGCCAGCAGCACACAGGGGGCGCGTAATGAGCAGTACTTC.

In regard to this clonotype: A read error may explain this, as a much larger clone is one base away. The rearrangement uses TRBV7-9 and TRBJ2-3; tentatively, D is TRBD1 (5 bases). This CDR3 contains 13 residues. V gave up 5 bases and J gave up 5 bases, with 11 bases separating them. Germline V gene data show CDR1 as SEHNR and CDR2 as FQNEAQ (reference sequence). CDR3: CASSVDQGDTQYF. CDR3 DNA sequence: TGTGCCAGCAGCGTAGATCAGGGAGATACGCAGTATTTT. Full variable domain (remainder filled in from reference TRBV7-9 and TRBJ2-3): DTGVSQNPRHKITKRGQNVTFRCDPISEHNRLYWYRQTLGQGPEFLTYFQNEAQLEKSRLLSDRFSAERPKGSFSTLEIQRTEQGDSAMYLCASSVDQGDTQYFGPGTRLTVL.

This clonotype was observed many times. The rearrangement links TRBV14 to TRBJ1-1; D is unresolved. Germline V lookup: CDR1 SGHDN, CDR2 FVKESK. V was pared by 0 bases and J by 0 bases, with 8 bases between. The CDR3 runs 15 residues. CDR3: CASSQEGQLNTEAFF. Written as DNA, the CDR3 is TGTGCCAGCAGCCAAGAGGGCCAGTTGAACACTGAAGCTTTCTTT.

The V gene is TRBV12-3 or TRBV12-4, the J gene TRBJ1-2, with D maybe TRBD1 (6 bases). V lost 8 bases and J 2 bases, leaving 15 bases between the germline ends. The CDR3 contains 14 residues. The CDR3 region has the DNA TGTGCCAGCGGGGGGGCAGGGACCAACTATGGCTACACCTTC. Its translation is CASGGAGTNYGYTF.

This clonotype has just a few counts. V usage is TRBV12-3 or TRBV12-4 and J usage is TRBJ1-5, with D uncertain. With 1 base removed from V and 0 bases from J, the gap between germline ends came to 7 bases. This CDR3 region has 15 residues. In nucleotides, the CDR3 is TGTGCCAGCAGTTTAGTGCACTCTAGCAATCAGCCCCAGCATTTT. It encodes CASSLVHSSNQPQHF.

The chain is built from TRBV9 and TRBJ2-3, with 8 bases aligning to TRBD2. Looked up from germline, CDR1 is SGDLS and CDR2 is YYNGEE. The CDR3 runs to 17 residues. V gave up 0 bases and J gave up 0 bases; unmatched junction bases: 6. CDR3 DNA sequence: TGTGCCAGCAGCGTAGCGGGGGGGACAACTAGCACAGATACGCAGTATTTT. Its translation is CASSVAGGTTSTDTQYF.

In its sample, this clonotype was seen once. One end of the junction varies from germline; a read error may be responsible. V gene TRBV20-1 combines with J gene TRBJ2-5, with TRBD2 matching over 12 bases. There are 15 residues in the CDR3. Looked up from germline, CDR1 is DFQATT and CDR2 is SNEGSKA (reference sequence). The CDR3 loop reads CSARRLAGDLETRYF. CDR3 nucleotide sequence: TGCAGTGCTAGACGACTAGCGGGGGACCTAGAGACCCGGTACTTC.

This clonotype has ten or more counts. V is TRBV5-1 and J is TRBJ2-1; TRBD2 aligns across 13 bases. The germline V gene has CDR1 SGHRS and CDR2 YFSETQ. The CDR3 consists of 16 residues. V shed 7 bases and J 3 bases; nucleotides not matched to a gene: 7. As DNA, the CDR3 is TGCGCCAGCTCCGAGACTAGCGGGGGGTTCTACAATGAGCAGTTCTTC. This translates into CASSETSGGFYNEQFF.

There are a few counts of this clonotype. The rearrangement uses TRBV12-3 or TRBV12-4 and TRBJ2-3, with D perhaps matching TRBD2 (7 bases). This CDR3 comprises 16 residues. Trimming left V 5 bases short and J 6 bases short, with 21 bases between. CDR3 region: CASSLLGAGAGDTQYF. The CDR3, as DNA: TGTGCCAGCAGTCTCCTGGGGGCGGGGGCGGGGGATACGCAGTATTTT.

This clonotype occurred a few times. The CDR3 protein is CAISATSYEQYF. CDR3 nucleotide sequence: TGTGCCATCAGTGCCACTAGCTACGAGCAGTACTTC. The chain is built from TRBV10-3 and TRBJ2-7; tentative D call: TRBD2 (5 bases). The CDR3 has 12 residues. The germline V and J ends were trimmed by 4 bases and 3 bases, with 7 bases remaining between them. Germline loops: CDR1 ENHRY, CDR2 SYGVKD.

The V gene is TRBV5-1, the J gene TRBJ2-1; D uncertain. The J call may not be correct, given that the DNA end is closer to TRBJ2-7. This CDR3 has 16 amino acids. CDR1 and CDR2 (germline): SGHRS, YFSETQ. This chain's CDR3 is CASSLVGVGSYNEQYF. The CDR3 region has the DNA TGCGCCAGCAGCTTGGTTGGGGTTGGCTCCTACAATGAGCAGTACTTC.

Concerning this clonotype itself: Since a much larger clone is just one base distant, this may be a read error. V and J are TRBV12-3 or TRBV12-4 and TRBJ1-5, with D possibly matching TRBD1 (6 bases). CDR3 length equals 16 residues. The CDR3 bases are TGTGCCAGCAACTCAAGCAGGGGAGAGGGCAATCATCCCCAGCATTTT. This sequence encodes CASNSSRGEGNHPQHF.

This chain uses TRBV7-6 with TRBJ1-1, with 9 nucleotides matching TRBD1. This CDR3 is built from 17 residues. V lost 0 bases to trimming and J lost 3 bases; unmatched junction nucleotides: 8. Germline-derived CDR1 and CDR2 are SGHVS and FNYEAQ. The CDR3 sequence is CASSLAGGQGGDTEAFF. The CDR3 region has the DNA TGTGCCAGCAGCTTAGCCGGGGGACAGGGTGGGGACACTGAAGCTTTCTTT.